The source of this T cell receptor (beta chain) is a study of vaccination and CD4 T cells after COVID-19. Trimming cost V 1 base and J 12 bases, with 10 bases left between them. The CDR3 length is 12 residues. CDR1 and CDR2 from the germline V gene are SGHTA and FQGNSA. This clonotype was counted a few times. Its target is not known. Treatment reported: roughly 11-day PBMC culture with coronavirus spike peptide pools or control peptides (ViraFEST assay). The assay that was used to sequence DNA from cultured CD4+ T cells was the Oncomine TCR Beta short-read assay. Someone extracted genomic DNA from cultured CD4+ T cells. Each CDR3 protein is one row after TCRdb ran MiXCR on the PCR reads. The table lists around 15,000 distinct CDR3 sequences, around 66% of them singletons.

The TCR sequence derives from a human donor who had recovered from COVID-19. Material: CD4+ T cells from blood, cultured in vitro. The chain links TRBV7-2 to TRBJ1-3; possible D gene TRBD1, 6 bases. The CDR3 region has the DNA TGTGCCAGCAGCTTAGGGGGGCCCAGCATATATTTT. Translation gives CASSLGGPSIYF.